Listed below are T cell receptor beta chains from one sample, sequenced in a study of response to subunit inactivated influenza vaccine. TCRdb re-derived calls from the RT-PCR reads in MiXCR, one entry per CDR3 protein. In the table there are about half a million distinct CDR3 sequences, approximately 7.7% of which are singletons. Material: PBMCs from blood, obtained less than 30 months after vaccination. The receptors come from a man between 50 and 69 years old who received an inactivated influenza vaccine. The CDR3 runs from the conserved cysteine through the conserved F or W.

TRBJ2-3 | 15 | TRBV4-2 | CASSQDHQGRDTEYF
TRBJ1-6 | 14 | TRBV27 | CASSLNRANSPLHF
TRBJ2-4 | 15 | TRBV5-5 | CASSLEASPENIQYF
TRBJ1-3 | 15 | TRBV7-2 | CASSLAWSSGNTIYF
TRBJ1-6 | 12 | TRBV27 | CASWTQNSPLHF
TRBJ2-5 | 14 | TRBV12-3/TRBV12-4 | CASSLGTPQETQYF
TRBJ1-1 | 18 | TRBV2 | CASTTTKGFGAPVTEAFF
TRBJ2-5 | 13 | TRBV10-2 | CASSENYQETQYF
TRBJ1-5 | 14 | TRBV30 | CAWSRAGSNQPQHF
TRBJ1-5 | 13 | TRBV12-3/TRBV12-4 | CASSFDQNGPQHF
TRBJ1-5 | 15 | TRBV5-5 | CASTPGVQGGQPQHF
TRBJ2-7 | 12 | TRBV20-1 | CSASLAGAEQYF
TRBJ2-1 | 14 | TRBV12-3/TRBV12-4 | CASSAVSAYNEQFF
TRBJ2-1 | 16 | TRBV11-1 | CASSPGQGYSYNEQFF
TRBJ2-2 | 14 | TRBV20-1 | CSALRLENTGELFF
TRBJ1-5 | 15 | TRBV7-9 | CASSLESGSNQPQHF
TRBJ2-5 | 14 | TRBV7-7 | CASSKGLAEETQYF
TRBJ2-5 | 13 | TRBV14 | CASSQCDEETQYF
TRBJ2-3 | 16 | TRBV20-1 | CSATIPTGGLTDTQYF
TRBJ2-7 | 12 | TRBV2 | CASTGTSYEQYF
TRBJ1-5 | 14 | TRBV27 | CASRPTGKGQPQHF
TRBJ2-7 | 15 | TRBV12-3/TRBV12-4 | CASSPSGRGDYEQYF
TRBJ2-7 | 12 | TRBV20-1 | CSARRLTHEQYF
TRBJ2-1 | 16 | TRBV5-5 | CASSFGQGRGYNEQFF
TRBJ2-5 | 13 | TRBV7-9 | CASSLSRGETQYF
TRBJ2-4 | 17 | TRBV5-5 | CASSPLGGDLAKNIQYF
TRBJ2-2 | 15 | TRBV6-1 | CASRRLAGGSGELFF
TRBJ2-1 | 13 | TRBV2 | CASSLAEGHEQFF
TRBJ1-1 | 15 | TRBV4-3 | CASRQDVGPGTEAFF
TRBJ2-7 | 18 | TRBV12-3/TRBV12-4 | CAGAFLDEGVVDRYEQYF
TRBJ2-2 | 16 | TRBV28 | CASSRKGLFVGRELFF
TRBJ2-4 | 15 | TRBV5-1 | CASSPDPGGGNIQYF
TRBJ1-2 | 15 | TRBV12-3/TRBV12-4 | CASSYGTGSGYGYTF
TRBJ2-5 | 15 | TRBV28 | CASSFSDRAYGTQYF
TRBJ2-3 | 8 | TRBV12-3/TRBV12-4 | CATDTQYF
TRBJ1-2 | 16 | TRBV12-3/TRBV12-4 | CASSLASTGRSYGYTF
TRBJ2-5 | 14 | TRBV5-1 | CASSSSSVPQTQYF
TRBJ1-3 | 13 | TRBV20-1 | CSAKTGVGNTIYF
TRBJ1-4 | 13 | TRBV5-6 | CASSLDQNEKLFF
TRBJ1-2 | 14 | TRBV5-1 | CASSLDRVGYGYTF
TRBJ1-6 | 13 | TRBV4-1 | CASSQDVRTPLHF
TRBJ2-5 | 15 | TRBV20-1 | CSAGTSGRVVETQYF
TRBJ1-3 | 17 | TRBV3-1 | CASSHEEVMAVGNTIYF